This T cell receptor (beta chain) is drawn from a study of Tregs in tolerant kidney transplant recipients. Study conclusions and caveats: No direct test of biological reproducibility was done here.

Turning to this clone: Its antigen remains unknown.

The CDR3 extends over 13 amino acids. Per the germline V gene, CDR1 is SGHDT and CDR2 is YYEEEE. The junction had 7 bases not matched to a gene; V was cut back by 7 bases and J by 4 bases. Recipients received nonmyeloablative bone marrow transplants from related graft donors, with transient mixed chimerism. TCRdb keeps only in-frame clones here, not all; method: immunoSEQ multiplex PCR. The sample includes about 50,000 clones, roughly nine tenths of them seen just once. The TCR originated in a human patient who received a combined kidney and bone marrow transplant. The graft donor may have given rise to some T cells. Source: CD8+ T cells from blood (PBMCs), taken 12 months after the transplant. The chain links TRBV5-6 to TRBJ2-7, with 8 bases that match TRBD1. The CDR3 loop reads CASETGEGYEQYF. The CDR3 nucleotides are TGTGCCAGCGAGACAGGGGAAGGGTACGAGCAGTACTTC.